These T cell receptor beta chains were read from a single sample in a study of CD8 T cells in Susac syndrome. TCRdb analysed the immunoSEQ multiplex PCR reads with MiXCR anew, one entry per CDR3 protein. The profile shows 150,000 to 200,000 distinct CDR3 sequences, under 95% of them singletons. Sample: CD4+ T cells from PBMCs. The receptor set was obtained from a human donor in good health. The conserved cysteine and the conserved F or W are not part of the CDR3 here. The order of the fields is CDR3 protein, D gene, J gene, V gene. The D gene is left open where the match is weak.

CDR3: ACPGTGNSYEQY
D: TRBD1
J: TRBJ2-7
V: TRBV30

CDR3: ATMIDHSGEQY
D: -
J: TRBJ2-7
V: TRBV7-7

CDR3: ASSLGGTQPQH
D: -
J: TRBJ1-5
V: TRBV7-9

CDR3: ASRITQETQY
D: -
J: TRBJ2-5
V: TRBV5-1

CDR3: ASSLTSGGAANEQF
D: TRBD2
J: TRBJ2-1
V: TRBV5-1

CDR3: ASSPTPGQGRYEQY
D: TRBD1
J: TRBJ2-7
V: TRBV5-1

CDR3: ASSQELRAAAQY
D: -
J: TRBJ2-3
V: TRBV4-3

CDR3: ASSVAERGGYSYNEQF
D: -
J: TRBJ2-1
V: TRBV9

CDR3: ASNPARNYEQY
D: -
J: TRBJ2-7
V: TRBV28

CDR3: ASSTSTGSTSSYEQY
D: -
J: TRBJ2-7
V: TRBV5-1

CDR3: ASSQADTEAF
D: -
J: TRBJ1-1
V: TRBV3-1

CDR3: ASSYGQHTEAF
D: -
J: TRBJ1-1
V: TRBV6-2/TRBV6-3

CDR3: ASSLTGQLNTEAF
D: TRBD1
J: TRBJ1-1
V: TRBV5-1

CDR3: AWSVLGDEEKLF
D: -
J: TRBJ1-4
V: TRBV30